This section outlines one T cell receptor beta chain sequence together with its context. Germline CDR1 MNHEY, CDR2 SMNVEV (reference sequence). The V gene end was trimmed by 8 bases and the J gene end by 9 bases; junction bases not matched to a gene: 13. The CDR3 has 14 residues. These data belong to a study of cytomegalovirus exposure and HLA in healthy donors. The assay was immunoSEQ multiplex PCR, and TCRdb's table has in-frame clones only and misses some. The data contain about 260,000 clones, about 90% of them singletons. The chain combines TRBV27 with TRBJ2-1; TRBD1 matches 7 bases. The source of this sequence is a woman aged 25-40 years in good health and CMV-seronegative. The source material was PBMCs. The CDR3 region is CASQDRDGPGEQFF. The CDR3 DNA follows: TGTGCCAGCCAAGACAGGGATGGCCCTGGTGAGCAGTTCTTC.